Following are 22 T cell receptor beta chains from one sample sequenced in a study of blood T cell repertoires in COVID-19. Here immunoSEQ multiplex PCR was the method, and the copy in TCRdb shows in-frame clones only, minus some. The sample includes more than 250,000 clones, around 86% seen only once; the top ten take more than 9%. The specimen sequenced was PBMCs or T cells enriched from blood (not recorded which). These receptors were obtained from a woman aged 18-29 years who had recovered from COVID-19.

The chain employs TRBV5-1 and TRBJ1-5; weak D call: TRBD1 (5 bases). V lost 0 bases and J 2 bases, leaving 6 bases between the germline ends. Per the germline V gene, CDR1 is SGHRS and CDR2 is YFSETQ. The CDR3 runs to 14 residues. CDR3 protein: CASSLGRGNQPQHF. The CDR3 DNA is TGCGCCAGCAGCTTGGGCAGGGGCAATCAGCCCCAGCATTTT.

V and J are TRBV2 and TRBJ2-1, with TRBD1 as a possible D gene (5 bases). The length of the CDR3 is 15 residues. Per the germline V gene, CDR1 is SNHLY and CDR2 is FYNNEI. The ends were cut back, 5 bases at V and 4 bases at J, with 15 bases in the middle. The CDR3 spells CASSMQGPSYNEQFF. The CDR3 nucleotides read TGTGCCAGCAGTATGCAGGGCCCCTCATACAATGAGCAGTTCTTC.

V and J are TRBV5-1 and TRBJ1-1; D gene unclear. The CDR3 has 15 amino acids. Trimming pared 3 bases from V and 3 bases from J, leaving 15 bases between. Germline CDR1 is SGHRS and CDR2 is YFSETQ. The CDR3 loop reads CASSSITVDYTEAFF. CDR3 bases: TGCGCCAGCAGCTCCATCACAGTGGATTACACTGAAGCTTTCTTT.

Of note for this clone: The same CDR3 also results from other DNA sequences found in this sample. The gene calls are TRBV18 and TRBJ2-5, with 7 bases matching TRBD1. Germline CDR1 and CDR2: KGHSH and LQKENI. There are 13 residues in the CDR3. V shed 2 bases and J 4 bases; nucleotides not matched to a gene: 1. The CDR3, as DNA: TGTGCCAGCTCACCAGGACAGGCAGAGACCCAGTACTTC. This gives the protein CASSPGQAETQYF.

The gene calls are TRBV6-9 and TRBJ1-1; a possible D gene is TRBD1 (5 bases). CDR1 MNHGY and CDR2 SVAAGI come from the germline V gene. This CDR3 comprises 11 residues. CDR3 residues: CATLSGAEAFF. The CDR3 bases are TGTGCAACCCTCAGCGGGGCAGAAGCTTTCTTT.

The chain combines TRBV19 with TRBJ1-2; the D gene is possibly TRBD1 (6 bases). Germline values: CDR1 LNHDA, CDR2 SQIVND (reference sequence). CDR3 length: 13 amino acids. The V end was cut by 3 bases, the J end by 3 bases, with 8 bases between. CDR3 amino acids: CASSISGDYGYTF. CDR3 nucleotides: TGTGCCAGTAGTATCTCAGGGGACTATGGCTACACCTTC. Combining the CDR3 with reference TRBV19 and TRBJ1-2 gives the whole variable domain DGGITQSPKYLFRKEGQNVTLSCEQNLNHDAMYWYRQDPGQGLRLIYYSQIVNDFQKGDIAEGYSVSREKKESFPLTVTSAQKNPTAFYLCASSISGDYGYTFGSGTRLTVV.

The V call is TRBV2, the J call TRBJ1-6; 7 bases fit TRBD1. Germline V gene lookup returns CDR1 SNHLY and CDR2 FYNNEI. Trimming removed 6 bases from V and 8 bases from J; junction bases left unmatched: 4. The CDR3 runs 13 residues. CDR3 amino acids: CASRQGSDSPLHF. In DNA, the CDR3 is TGTGCCAGCAGACAGGGGTCAGATTCACCCCTCCACTTT.

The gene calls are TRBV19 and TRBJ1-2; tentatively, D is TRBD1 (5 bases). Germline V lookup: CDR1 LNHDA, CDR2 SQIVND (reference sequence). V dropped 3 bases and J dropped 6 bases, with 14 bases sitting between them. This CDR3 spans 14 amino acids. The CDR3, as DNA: TGTGCCAGTAGTATCTGGCAGGGCGGCGATGGCTACACCTTC. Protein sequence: CASSIWQGGDGYTF.

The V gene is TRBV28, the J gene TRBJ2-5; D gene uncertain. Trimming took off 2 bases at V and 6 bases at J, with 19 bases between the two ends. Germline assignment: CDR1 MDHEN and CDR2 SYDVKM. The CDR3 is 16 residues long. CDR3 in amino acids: CASSLPAGSLRKTQYF. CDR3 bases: TGTGCCAGCAGTTTACCCGCCGGGTCCCTCCGAAAGACCCAGTACTTC.

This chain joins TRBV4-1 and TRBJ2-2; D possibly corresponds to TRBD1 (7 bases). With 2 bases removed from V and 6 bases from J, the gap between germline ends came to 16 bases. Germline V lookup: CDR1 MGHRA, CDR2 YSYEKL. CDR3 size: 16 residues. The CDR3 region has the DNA TGCGCCAGCAGCCAACCCTTTAGGAGGGGGCCCGGGGAGCTGTTTTTT. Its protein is CASSQPFRRGPGELFF.

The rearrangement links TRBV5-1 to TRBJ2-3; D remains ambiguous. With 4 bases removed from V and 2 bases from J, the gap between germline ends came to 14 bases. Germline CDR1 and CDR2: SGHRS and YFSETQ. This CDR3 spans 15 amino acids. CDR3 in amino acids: CASSPLGSHTDTQYF. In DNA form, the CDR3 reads TGCGCCAGCAGCCCTCTTGGCAGTCACACAGATACGCAGTATTTT. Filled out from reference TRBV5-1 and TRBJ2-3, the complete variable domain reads KAGVTQTPRYLIKTRGQQVTLSCSPISGHRSVSWYQQTPGQGLQFLFEYFSETQRNKGNFPGRFSGRQFSNSRSEMNVSTLELGDSALYLCASSPLGSHTDTQYFGPGTRLTVL.

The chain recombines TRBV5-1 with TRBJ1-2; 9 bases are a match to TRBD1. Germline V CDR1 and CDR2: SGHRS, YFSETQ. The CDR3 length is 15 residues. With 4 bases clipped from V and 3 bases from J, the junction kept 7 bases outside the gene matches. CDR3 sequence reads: CASSVDRGSDYGYTF. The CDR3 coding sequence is TGCGCCAGCAGCGTAGACAGGGGGTCGGACTATGGCTACACCTTC.

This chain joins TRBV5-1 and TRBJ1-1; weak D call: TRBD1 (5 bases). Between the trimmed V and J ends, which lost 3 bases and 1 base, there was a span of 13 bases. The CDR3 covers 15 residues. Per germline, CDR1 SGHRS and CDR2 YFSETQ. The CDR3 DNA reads TGCGCCAGCAGCTACCCCAGGGAAGGGAACACTGAAGCTTTCTTT. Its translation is CASSYPREGNTEAFF.

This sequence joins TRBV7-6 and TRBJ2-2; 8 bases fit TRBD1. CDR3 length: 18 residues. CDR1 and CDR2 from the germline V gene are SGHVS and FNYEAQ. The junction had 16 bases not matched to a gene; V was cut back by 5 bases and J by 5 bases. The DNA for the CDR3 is TGTGCCAGCAGCCTCACGGACAGGGCGTATTCGAGGACCGGGGAGCTGTTTTTT. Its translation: CASSLTDRAYSRTGELFF.

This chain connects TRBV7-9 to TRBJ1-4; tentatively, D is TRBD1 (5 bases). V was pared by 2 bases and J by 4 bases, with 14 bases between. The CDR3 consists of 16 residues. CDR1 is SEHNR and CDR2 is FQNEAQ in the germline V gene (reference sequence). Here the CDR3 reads CASSLTREGINEKLFF. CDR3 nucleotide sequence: TGTGCCAGCAGCTTAACCAGGGAAGGGATTAATGAAAAACTGTTTTTT.

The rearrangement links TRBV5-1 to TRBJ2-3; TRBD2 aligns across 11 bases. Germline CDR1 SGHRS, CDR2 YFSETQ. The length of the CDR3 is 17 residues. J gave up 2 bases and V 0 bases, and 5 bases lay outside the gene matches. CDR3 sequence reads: CASSLGTSGRFTDTQYF. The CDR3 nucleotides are TGCGCCAGCAGCTTGGGGACTAGCGGGCGATTCACAGATACGCAGTATTTT.

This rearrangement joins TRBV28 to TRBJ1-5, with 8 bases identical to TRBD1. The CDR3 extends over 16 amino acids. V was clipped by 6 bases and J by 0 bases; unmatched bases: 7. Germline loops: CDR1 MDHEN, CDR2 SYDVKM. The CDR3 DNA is TGTGCCAGCAGCCCACAGGGGGGCTATAGCAATCAGCCCCAGCATTTT. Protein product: CASSPQGGYSNQPQHF.

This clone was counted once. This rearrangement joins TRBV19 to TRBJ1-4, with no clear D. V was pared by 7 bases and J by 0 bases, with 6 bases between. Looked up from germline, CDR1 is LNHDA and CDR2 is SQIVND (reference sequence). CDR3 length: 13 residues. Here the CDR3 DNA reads TGTGCCAGTACGGGGACAACTAATGAAAAACTGTTTTTT. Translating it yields CASTGTTNEKLFF.

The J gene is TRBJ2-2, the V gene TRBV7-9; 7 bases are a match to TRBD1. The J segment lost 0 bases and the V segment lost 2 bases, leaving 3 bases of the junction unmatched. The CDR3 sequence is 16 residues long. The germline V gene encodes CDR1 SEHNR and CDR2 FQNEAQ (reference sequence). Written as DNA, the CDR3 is TGTGCCAGCAGCTTAAGGACAGGACCGAACACCGGGGAGCTGTTTTTT. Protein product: CASSLRTGPNTGELFF.

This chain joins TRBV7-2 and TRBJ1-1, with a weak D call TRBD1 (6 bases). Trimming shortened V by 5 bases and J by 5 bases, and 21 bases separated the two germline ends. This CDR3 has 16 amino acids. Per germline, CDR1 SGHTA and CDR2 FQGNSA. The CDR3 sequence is CASSPQALQGWTEAFF. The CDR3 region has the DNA TGTGCCAGCAGCCCTCAAGCCCTTCAGGGGTGGACTGAAGCTTTCTTT.

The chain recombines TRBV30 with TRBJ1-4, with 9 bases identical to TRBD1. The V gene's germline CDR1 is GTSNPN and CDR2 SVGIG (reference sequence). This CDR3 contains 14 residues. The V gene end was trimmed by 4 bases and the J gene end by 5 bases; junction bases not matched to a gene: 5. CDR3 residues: CAWNRDRVNEKLFF. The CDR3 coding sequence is TGTGCCTGGAACAGGGACAGGGTGAATGAAAAACTGTTTTTT.

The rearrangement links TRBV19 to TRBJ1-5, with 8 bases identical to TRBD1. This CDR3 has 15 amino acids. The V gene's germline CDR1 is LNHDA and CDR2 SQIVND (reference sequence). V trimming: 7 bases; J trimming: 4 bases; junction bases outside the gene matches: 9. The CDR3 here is CASIPRTGLNQPQHF. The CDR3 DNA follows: TGTGCCAGTATCCCTCGGACAGGGCTAAATCAGCCCCAGCATTTT. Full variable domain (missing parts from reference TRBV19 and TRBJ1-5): DGGITQSPKYLFRKEGQNVTLSCEQNLNHDAMYWYRQDPGQGLRLIYYSQIVNDFQKGDIAEGYSVSREKKESFPLTVTSAQKNPTAFYLCASIPRTGLNQPQHFGDGTRLSIL.